This T cell receptor (beta chain) is from a study of blood T cells in healthy people across ages. This clonotype was observed a handful of times. The use of a sample-barcoded 5' primer and a J-beta primer mix characterized a second PCR of roughly 6 to 11 cycles. Using its own MiXCR run on the 5' RACE reads, TCRdb lists one record per CDR3 protein. Among around 2 million distinct CDR3 sequences listed, 35% to 50% were seen once. Germline V lookup: CDR1 SEHNR, CDR2 FQNEAQ (reference sequence). Trimming removed 1 base at V and 3 bases at J, with 12 bases between. This CDR3 is built from 15 residues. Source material: blood. V is TRBV7-9 and J is TRBJ1-2; TRBD1 is a possible D gene (6 bases). The sequence came from a human donor in good health. CDR3 protein: CASSLDGGRYYGYTF. CDR3 in DNA: TGTGCCAGCAGCTTAGACGGGGGCCGGTACTATGGCTACACCTTC. Full variable domain (rest looked up from reference TRBV7-9 and TRBJ1-2): DTGVSQNPRHKITKRGQNVTFRCDPISEHNRLYWYRQTLGQGPEFLTYFQNEAQLEKSRLLSDRFSAERPKGSFSTLEIQRTEQGDSAMYLCASSLDGGRYYGYTFGSGTRLTVV.